Listed below are T cell receptor beta chains from one sample, sequenced in a study of identical twins. MiXCR, run by TCRdb on the 5' RACE reads, gives a single entry per CDR3 protein. The sample carries about 290,000 distinct CDR3 sequences, just under 9.5% recorded once. The sample also formed part of further work on yellow fever vaccine responses in identical twins.

Sequenced: CD8+ T cells sorted from blood. These receptors were taken from a woman between 18 and 29 years old in good health. Each CDR3 is given with its conserved first and last residue.

j_gene: TRBJ2-1
len: 15
v_gene: TRBV6-2/TRBV6-3
CDR3aa: CASSPRDWGSDEQFF

j_gene: TRBJ2-7
len: 14
v_gene: TRBV6-2/TRBV6-3
CDR3aa: CASSYGPSSYEQYF

j_gene: TRBJ2-7
len: 12
v_gene: TRBV2
CDR3aa: CAKRGPDHEQYF

j_gene: TRBJ2-3
len: 20
v_gene: TRBV7-8
CDR3aa: CASSKLPGLAGEISTDTQYF

j_gene: TRBJ2-5
len: 16
v_gene: TRBV6-1
CDR3aa: CASTLRTGELQETQYF

j_gene: TRBJ1-5
len: 15
v_gene: TRBV15
CDR3aa: CATSRERGWSQPQHF

j_gene: TRBJ1-1
len: 15
v_gene: TRBV18
CDR3aa: CASSPPLQGPTEAFF

j_gene: TRBJ1-5
len: 15
v_gene: TRBV6-2/TRBV6-3
CDR3aa: CASGLRVEGNQPQHF

j_gene: TRBJ2-3
len: 16
v_gene: TRBV5-1
CDR3aa: CASSTLGSPSTDTQYF

j_gene: TRBJ2-1
len: 15
v_gene: TRBV4-1
CDR3aa: CASSQDPVLRGEQFF

j_gene: TRBJ2-7
len: 15
v_gene: TRBV5-1
CDR3aa: CASSGSLSGVYEQYF

j_gene: TRBJ2-7
len: 13
v_gene: TRBV5-1
CDR3aa: CASNLEGPYEQYF

j_gene: TRBJ2-3
len: 18
v_gene: TRBV14
CDR3aa: CASSQGLAAAIVRDTQYF

j_gene: TRBJ2-5
len: 14
v_gene: TRBV5-5
CDR3aa: CASSLSPGRETQYF

j_gene: TRBJ1-2
len: 15
v_gene: TRBV7-2
CDR3aa: CASSLVKTALYGYTF

j_gene: TRBJ2-1
len: 16
v_gene: TRBV27
CDR3aa: CASSFDQTSSYNEQFF

j_gene: TRBJ2-7
len: 16
v_gene: TRBV20-1
CDR3aa: CSARDLSDSLDYEQYF

j_gene: TRBJ2-6
len: 16
v_gene: TRBV6-4
CDR3aa: CASSAEQGAGANVLTF

j_gene: TRBJ2-5
len: 14
v_gene: TRBV5-1
CDR3aa: CASSRTSGKETQYF

j_gene: TRBJ2-2
len: 16
v_gene: TRBV11-2
CDR3aa: CASSSGGLPTGGELFF

j_gene: TRBJ1-4
len: 13
v_gene: TRBV28
CDR3aa: CASSPLGGEKLFF

j_gene: TRBJ2-1
len: 15
v_gene: TRBV2
CDR3aa: CASREPSSVGPEQFF

j_gene: TRBJ1-5
len: 17
v_gene: TRBV2
CDR3aa: CASSEALISGAGQPQHF

j_gene: TRBJ1-6
len: 19
v_gene: TRBV6-7
CDR3aa: CASSYRGRGIAQYNSPLHF

j_gene: TRBJ2-2
len: 24
v_gene: TRBV15
CDR3aa: CATSRDGVIDTGTGDLDYTGELFF

j_gene: TRBJ1-3
len: 14
v_gene: TRBV7-3
CDR3aa: CASSIAPPGNTIYF

j_gene: TRBJ2-7
len: 13
v_gene: TRBV5-6
CDR3aa: CASSSGQFYEQYF

j_gene: TRBJ1-4
len: 17
v_gene: TRBV12-3/TRBV12-4
CDR3aa: CASRMSRDRGANEKLFF

j_gene: TRBJ2-1
len: 17
v_gene: TRBV7-2
CDR3aa: CASSILRGQGPYNEQFF

j_gene: TRBJ2-7
len: 17
v_gene: TRBV5-6
CDR3aa: CASSLRFRGLQSYEQYF

j_gene: TRBJ2-7
len: 14
v_gene: TRBV7-9
CDR3aa: CASSLIQGPGEQYF

j_gene: TRBJ1-1
len: 14
v_gene: TRBV28
CDR3aa: CASSSYRVDTEAFF

j_gene: TRBJ1-6
len: 13
v_gene: TRBV18
CDR3aa: CASSPPRGSPLHF

j_gene: TRBJ1-4
len: 16
v_gene: TRBV5-1
CDR3aa: CASSLAGTYFNEKLFF

j_gene: TRBJ2-3
len: 15
v_gene: TRBV4-3
CDR3aa: CASSQIAGGEDTQYF

j_gene: TRBJ1-2
len: 14
v_gene: TRBV6-5
CDR3aa: CASSYKGQVYGYTF

j_gene: TRBJ2-1
len: 15
v_gene: TRBV7-9
CDR3aa: CASSLLTGPNDEQFF

j_gene: TRBJ1-5
len: 14
v_gene: TRBV9
CDR3aa: CASGEGEWVQPQHF

j_gene: TRBJ2-2
len: 12
v_gene: TRBV29-1
CDR3aa: CSVVVSTGELFF

j_gene: TRBJ2-1
len: 16
v_gene: TRBV4-3
CDR3aa: CASSRGPGDVYNEQFF

j_gene: TRBJ2-7
len: 15
v_gene: TRBV20-1
CDR3aa: CSARRAGDNLYEQYF

j_gene: TRBJ2-7
len: 17
v_gene: TRBV7-9
CDR3aa: CASSPGGYGDKTYEQYF

j_gene: TRBJ2-4
len: 14
v_gene: TRBV11-2
CDR3aa: CASSRGIGLNIQYF

j_gene: TRBJ2-1
len: 15
v_gene: TRBV3-1
CDR3aa: CASSQDPRRGNEQFF

j_gene: TRBJ2-7
len: 13
v_gene: TRBV9
CDR3aa: CASSVDDSPTQYF

j_gene: TRBJ2-1
len: 15
v_gene: TRBV7-7
CDR3aa: CTSSLGQTAYNEQFF

j_gene: TRBJ2-1
len: 14
v_gene: TRBV7-9
CDR3aa: CASSSGGAYNEQFF